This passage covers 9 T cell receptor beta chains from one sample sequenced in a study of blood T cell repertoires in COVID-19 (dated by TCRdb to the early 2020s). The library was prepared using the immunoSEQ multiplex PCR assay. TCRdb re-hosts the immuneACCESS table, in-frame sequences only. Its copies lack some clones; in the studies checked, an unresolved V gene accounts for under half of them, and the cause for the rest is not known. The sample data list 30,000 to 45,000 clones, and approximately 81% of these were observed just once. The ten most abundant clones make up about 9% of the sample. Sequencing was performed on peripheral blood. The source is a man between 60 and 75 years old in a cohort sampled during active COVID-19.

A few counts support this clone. The DNA for the CDR3 is TGTGCCAGCAGTTACAGGGCTGGCACAGATACGCAGTATTTT. Translation: CASSYRAGTDTQYF. The V gene is TRBV28, the J gene TRBJ2-3; D might be TRBD1 (6 bases). CDR1 is MDHEN, CDR2 SYDVKM, per germline. The CDR3 runs to 14 residues. The V end lost 4 bases, the J end lost 1 base, and 9 bases lay between the germline ends. Filled out from reference TRBV28 and TRBJ2-3, the complete variable domain reads DVKVTQSSRYLVKRTGEKVFLECVQDMDHENMFWYRQDPGLGLRLIYFSYDVKMKEKGDIPEGYSVSREKKERFSLILESASTNQTSMYLCASSYRAGTDTQYFGPGTRLTVL.

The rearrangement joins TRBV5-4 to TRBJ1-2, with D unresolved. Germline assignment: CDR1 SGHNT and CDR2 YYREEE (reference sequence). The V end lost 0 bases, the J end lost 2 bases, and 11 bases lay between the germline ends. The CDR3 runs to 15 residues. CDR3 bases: TGTGCCAGCAGCTTGGACCCGGGGAGCAACTATGGCTACACCTTC. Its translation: CASSLDPGSNYGYTF. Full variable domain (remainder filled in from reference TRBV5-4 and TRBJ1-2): ETGVTQSPTHLIKTRGQQVTLRCSSQSGHNTVSWYQQALGQGPQFIFQYYREEENGRGNFPPRFSGLQFPNYSSELNVNALELDDSALYLCASSLDPGSNYGYTFGSGTRLTVV.

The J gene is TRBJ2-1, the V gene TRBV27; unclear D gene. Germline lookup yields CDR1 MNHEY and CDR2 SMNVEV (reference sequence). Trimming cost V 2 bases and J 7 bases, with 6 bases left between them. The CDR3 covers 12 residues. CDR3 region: CASSLIGNEQFF. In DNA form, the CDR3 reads TGTGCCAGCAGTTTAATCGGTAATGAGCAGTTCTTC.

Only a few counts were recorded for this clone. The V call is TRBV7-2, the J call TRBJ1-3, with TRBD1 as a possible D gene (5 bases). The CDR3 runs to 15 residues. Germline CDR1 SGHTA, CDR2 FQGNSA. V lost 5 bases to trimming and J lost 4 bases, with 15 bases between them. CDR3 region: CASSKNQGSGNTIYF. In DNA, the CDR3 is TGTGCCAGCAGCAAAAATCAGGGTTCCGGAAACACCATATATTTT. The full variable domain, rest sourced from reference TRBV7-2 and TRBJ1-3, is GAGVSQSPSNKVTEKGKDVELRCDPISGHTALYWYRQSLGQGLEFLIYFQGNSAPDKSGLPSDRFSAERTGGSVSTLTIQRTQQEDSAVYLCASSKNQGSGNTIYFGEGSWLTVV.

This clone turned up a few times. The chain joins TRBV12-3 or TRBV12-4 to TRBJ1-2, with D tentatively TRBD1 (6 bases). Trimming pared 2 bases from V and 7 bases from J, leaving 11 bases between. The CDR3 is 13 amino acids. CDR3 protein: CASSLKGVGGYTF. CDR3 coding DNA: TGTGCCAGCAGTTTAAAGGGGGTGGGTGGCTACACCTTC.

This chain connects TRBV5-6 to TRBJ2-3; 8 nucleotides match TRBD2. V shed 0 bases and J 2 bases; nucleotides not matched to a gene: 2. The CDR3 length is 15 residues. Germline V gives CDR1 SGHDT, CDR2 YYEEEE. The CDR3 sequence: CASSLGAGDTDTQYF. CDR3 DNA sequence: TGTGCCAGCAGCTTGGGAGCGGGGGACACAGATACGCAGTATTTT.

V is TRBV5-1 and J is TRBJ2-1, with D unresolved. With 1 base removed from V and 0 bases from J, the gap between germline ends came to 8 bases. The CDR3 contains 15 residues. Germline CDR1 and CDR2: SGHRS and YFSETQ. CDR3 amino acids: CASSLMESSYNEQFF. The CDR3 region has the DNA TGCGCCAGCAGCTTGATGGAGAGCTCCTACAATGAGCAGTTCTTC.

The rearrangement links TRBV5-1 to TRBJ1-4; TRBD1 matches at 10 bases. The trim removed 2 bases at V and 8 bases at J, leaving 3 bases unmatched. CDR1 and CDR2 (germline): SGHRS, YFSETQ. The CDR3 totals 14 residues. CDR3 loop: CASSFGTGDEKLFF. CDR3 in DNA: TGCGCCAGCAGCTTTGGGACAGGGGACGAAAAACTGTTTTTT.

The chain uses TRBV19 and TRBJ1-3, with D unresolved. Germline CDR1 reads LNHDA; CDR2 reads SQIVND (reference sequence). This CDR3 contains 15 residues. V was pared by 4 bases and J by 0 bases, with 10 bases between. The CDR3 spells CASSTTTNSGNTIYF. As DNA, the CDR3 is TGTGCCAGTAGTACGACAACAAACTCTGGAAACACCATATATTTT.